This TCR beta chain stems from a study of cytotoxic CD8 clonotypes in ibrutinib-treated CLL. Study-wide background: Responses: roughly 24 partial, 2 complete; after median around 70 months, about 15 stayed remitted, some twelve progressed.

Depth targeted 1 in 200,000 to 1 in 1 million T cells, averaging 10x coverage per clonotype. The data were produced by immunoSEQ multiplex PCR, yet TCRdb's version contains in-frame clones alone and is incomplete. The table has under 75,000 clones, about three quarters seen once; the top ten hold around two fifths. The CDR3 sequence is 15 residues long. The J segment lost 5 bases and the V segment lost 6 bases, leaving 10 bases of the junction unmatched. Per the germline V gene, CDR1 is MNHNY and CDR2 is SVGAGI (reference sequence). This clone occurred a few times. The sample was PBMCs, taken after 12 months of ibrutinib treatment. This receptor was obtained from a human donor with chronic lymphocytic leukemia. This chain links TRBV6-6 with TRBJ2-5, with TRBD2 matching over 9 bases. CDR3 loop: CASSRVAGVMETQYF. CDR3 sequence (DNA): TGTGCCAGCAGCCGAGTAGCGGGAGTCATGGAGACCCAGTACTTC.